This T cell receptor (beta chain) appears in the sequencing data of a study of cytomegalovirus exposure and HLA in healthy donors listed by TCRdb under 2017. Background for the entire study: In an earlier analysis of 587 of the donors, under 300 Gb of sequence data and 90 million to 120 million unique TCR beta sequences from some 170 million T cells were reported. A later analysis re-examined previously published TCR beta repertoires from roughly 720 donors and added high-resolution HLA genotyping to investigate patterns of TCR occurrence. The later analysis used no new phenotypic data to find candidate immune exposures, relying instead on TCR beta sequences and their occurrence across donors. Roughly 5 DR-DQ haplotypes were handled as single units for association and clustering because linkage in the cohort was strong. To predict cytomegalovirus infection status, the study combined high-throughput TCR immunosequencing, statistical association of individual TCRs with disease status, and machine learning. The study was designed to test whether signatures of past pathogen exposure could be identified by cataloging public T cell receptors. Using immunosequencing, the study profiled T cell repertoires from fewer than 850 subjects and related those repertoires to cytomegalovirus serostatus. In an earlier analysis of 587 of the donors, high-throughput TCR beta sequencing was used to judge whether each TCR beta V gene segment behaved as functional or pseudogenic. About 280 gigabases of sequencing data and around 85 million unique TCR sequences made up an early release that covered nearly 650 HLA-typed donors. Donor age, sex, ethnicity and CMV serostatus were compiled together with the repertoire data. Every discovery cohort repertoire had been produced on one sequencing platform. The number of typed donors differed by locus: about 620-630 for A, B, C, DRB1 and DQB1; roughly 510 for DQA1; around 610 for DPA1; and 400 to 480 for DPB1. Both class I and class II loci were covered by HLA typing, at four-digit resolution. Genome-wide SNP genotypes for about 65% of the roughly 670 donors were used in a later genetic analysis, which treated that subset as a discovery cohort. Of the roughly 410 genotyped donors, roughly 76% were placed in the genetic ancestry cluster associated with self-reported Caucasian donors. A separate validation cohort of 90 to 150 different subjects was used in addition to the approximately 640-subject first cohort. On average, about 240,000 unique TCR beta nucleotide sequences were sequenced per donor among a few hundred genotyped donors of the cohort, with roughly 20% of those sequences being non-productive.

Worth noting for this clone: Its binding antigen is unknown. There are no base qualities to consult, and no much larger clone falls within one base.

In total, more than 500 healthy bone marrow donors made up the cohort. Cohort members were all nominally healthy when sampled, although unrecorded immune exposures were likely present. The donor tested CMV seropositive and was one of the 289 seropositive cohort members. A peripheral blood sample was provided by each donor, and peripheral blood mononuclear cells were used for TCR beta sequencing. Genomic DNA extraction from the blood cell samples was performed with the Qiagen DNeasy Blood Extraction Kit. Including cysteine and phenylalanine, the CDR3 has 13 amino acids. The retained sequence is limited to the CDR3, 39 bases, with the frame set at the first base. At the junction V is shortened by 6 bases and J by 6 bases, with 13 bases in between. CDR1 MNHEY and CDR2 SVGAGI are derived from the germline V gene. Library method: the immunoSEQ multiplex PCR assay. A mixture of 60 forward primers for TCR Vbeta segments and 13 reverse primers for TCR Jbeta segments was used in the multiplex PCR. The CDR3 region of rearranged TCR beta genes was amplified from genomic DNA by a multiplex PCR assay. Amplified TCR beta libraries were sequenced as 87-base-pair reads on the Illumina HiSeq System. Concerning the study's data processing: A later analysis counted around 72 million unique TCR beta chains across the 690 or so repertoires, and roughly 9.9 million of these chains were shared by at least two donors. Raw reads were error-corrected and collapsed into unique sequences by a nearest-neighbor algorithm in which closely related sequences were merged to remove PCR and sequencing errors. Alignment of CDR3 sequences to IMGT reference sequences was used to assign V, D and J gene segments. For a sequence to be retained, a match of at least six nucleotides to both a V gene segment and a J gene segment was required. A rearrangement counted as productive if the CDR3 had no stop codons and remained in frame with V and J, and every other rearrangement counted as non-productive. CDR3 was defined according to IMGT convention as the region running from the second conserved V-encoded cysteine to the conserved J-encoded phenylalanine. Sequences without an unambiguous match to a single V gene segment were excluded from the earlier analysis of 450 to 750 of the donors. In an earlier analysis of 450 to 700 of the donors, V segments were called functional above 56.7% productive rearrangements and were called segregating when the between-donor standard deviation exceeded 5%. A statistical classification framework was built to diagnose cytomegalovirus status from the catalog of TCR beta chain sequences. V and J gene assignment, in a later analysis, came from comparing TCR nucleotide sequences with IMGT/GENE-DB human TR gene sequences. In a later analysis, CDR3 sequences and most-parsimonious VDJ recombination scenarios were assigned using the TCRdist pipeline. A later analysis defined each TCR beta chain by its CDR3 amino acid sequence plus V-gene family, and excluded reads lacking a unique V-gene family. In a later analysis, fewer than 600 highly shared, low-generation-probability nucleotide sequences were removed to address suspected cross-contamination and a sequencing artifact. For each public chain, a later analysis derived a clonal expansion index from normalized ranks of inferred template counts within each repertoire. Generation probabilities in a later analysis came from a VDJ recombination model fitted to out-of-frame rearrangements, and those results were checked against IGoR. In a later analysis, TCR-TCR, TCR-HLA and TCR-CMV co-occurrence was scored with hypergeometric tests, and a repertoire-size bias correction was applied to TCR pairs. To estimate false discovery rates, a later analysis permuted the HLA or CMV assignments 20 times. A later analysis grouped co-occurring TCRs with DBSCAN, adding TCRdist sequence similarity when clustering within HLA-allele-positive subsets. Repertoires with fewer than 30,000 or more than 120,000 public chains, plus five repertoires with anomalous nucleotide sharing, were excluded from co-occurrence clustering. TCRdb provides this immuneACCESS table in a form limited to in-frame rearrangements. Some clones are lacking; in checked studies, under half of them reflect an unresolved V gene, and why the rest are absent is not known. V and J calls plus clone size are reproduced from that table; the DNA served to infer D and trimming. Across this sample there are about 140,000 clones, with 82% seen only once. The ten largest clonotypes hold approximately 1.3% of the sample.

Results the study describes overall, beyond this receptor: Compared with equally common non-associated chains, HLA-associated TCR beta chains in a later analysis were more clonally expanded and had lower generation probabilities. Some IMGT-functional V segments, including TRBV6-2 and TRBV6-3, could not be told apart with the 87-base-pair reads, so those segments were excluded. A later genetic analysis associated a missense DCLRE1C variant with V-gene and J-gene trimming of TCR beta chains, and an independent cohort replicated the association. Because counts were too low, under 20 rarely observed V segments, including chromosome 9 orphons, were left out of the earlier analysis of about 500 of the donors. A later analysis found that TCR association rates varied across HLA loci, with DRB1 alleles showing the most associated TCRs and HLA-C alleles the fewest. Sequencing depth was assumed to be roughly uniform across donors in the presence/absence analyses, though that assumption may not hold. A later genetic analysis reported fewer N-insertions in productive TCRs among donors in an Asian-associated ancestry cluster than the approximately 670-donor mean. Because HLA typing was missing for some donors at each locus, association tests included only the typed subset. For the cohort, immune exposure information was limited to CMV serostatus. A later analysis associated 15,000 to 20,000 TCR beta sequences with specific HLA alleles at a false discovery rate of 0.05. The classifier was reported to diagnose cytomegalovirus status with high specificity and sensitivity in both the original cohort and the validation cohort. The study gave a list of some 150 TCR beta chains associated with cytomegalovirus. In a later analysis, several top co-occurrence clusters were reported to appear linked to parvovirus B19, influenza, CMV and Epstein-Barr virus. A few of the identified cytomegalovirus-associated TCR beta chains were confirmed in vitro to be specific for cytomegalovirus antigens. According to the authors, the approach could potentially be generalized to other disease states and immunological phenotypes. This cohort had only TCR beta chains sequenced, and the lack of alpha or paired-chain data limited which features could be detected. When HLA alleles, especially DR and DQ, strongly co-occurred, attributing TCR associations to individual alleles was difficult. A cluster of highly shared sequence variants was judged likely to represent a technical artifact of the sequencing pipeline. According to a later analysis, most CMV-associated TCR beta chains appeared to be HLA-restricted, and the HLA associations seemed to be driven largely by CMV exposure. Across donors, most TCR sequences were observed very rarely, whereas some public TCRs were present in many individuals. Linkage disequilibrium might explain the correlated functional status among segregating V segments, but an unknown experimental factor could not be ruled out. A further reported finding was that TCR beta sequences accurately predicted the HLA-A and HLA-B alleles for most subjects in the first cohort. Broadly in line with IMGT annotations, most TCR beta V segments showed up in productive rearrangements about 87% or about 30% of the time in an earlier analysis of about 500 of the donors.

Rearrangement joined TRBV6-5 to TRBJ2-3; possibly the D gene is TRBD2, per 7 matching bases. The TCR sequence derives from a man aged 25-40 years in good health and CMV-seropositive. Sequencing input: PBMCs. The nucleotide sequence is TGTGCCAGCAGGGACGGGGGGCGGGATACGCAGTATTTT. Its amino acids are CASRDGGRDTQYF.